The rows below give T cell receptor beta chains drawn from one sample of a study of T cell repertoires in cytomegalovirus infection. Each CDR3 protein gets one entry after TCRdb re-called the reads with MiXCR. The table records a few hundred thousand distinct CDR3 sequences, roughly a sixth of them present only once. Sequencing was done on a sample of PBMCs. The origin of the receptors is a human donor in good health (CMV status not recorded). Some clones in this sample may be carry-over from other donors' samples. Both conserved end residues are part of each CDR3. Fields, in order: J gene, D gene, V gene, clone size, CDR3 protein, CDR3 DNA. The D gene is left open where the match is weak. Clone size appears in some rows only: once, few, many, or a class for an expanded clone.

J: TRBJ2-6
D: -
V: TRBV4-1
size: many
CDR3: CASSHGPIQDTGLSSGANVLTF
DNA: TGCGCCAGCAGCCATGGACCGATACAGGACACCGGCTTGAGCTCTGGGGCCAACGTCCTGACTTTC

J: TRBJ2-6
D: -
V: TRBV2
size: few
CDR3: CASGEDSGANVLTF
DNA: TGTGCCAGCGGGGAGGACTCTGGGGCCAACGTCCTGACTTTC

J: TRBJ1-5
D: TRBD1
V: TRBV19
size: many
CDR3: CASSIANGQVWLQHF
DNA: TGTGCCAGTAGTATAGCCAATGGACAGGTCTGGCTCCAGCATTTT

J: TRBJ1-1
D: -
V: TRBV12-3/TRBV12-4
size: many
CDR3: CASSGTGSVNTEAFF
DNA: TGTGCCAGCAGTGGAACAGGGTCCGTGAACACTGAAGCTTTCTTT

J: TRBJ2-5
D: TRBD1
V: TRBV24-1
size: few
CDR3: CATSGTGTEYQETQYF
DNA: TGTGCCACCAGTGGAACCGGGACAGAGTACCAAGAGACCCAGTACTTC

J: TRBJ1-2
D: -
V: TRBV12-3/TRBV12-4
size: -
CDR3: CASRGQTEYYGYTF
DNA: TGTGCCAGCAGAGGACAGACCGAGTACTATGGCTACACCTTC

J: TRBJ1-2
D: -
V: TRBV5-4
size: -
CDR3: CASSFDPGGLFSVHGYTF
DNA: TGTGCCAGCAGCTTTGATCCCGGGGGGCTGTTCAGTGTTCATGGCTACACCTTC

J: TRBJ1-4
D: TRBD1
V: TRBV12-3/TRBV12-4
size: many
CDR3: CASSLAQGGQGVEKLFF
DNA: TGTGCCAGCAGTTTAGCTCAGGGGGGACAGGGAGTGGAAAAACTGTTTTTT

J: TRBJ2-7
D: -
V: TRBV7-8
size: many
CDR3: CASGSYEQYF
DNA: TGTGCCAGCGGAAGTTACGAGCAGTACTTC

J: TRBJ2-5
D: TRBD2
V: TRBV9
size: -
CDR3: CASSGSSGGAGETQYF
DNA: TGTGCCAGCAGCGGTAGCTCCGGGGGGGCCGGGGAGACCCAGTACTTC

J: TRBJ1-4
D: -
V: TRBV6-2/TRBV6-3
size: few
CDR3: CASSYSSHKNWNEKLFF
DNA: TGTGCCAGCAGTTACTCGAGCCACAAAAACTGGAATGAAAAACTGTTTTTT

J: TRBJ2-5
D: -
V: TRBV18
size: -
CDR3: CASSPLRTGFEETQYF
DNA: TGTGCCAGCTCACCACTCCGAACAGGGTTTGAGGAGACCCAGTACTTC

J: TRBJ1-1
D: -
V: TRBV18
size: -
CDR3: CASSPNPGMAGNTEAFF
DNA: TGTGCCAGCTCACCCAACCCAGGGATGGCGGGGAACACTGAAGCTTTCTTT

J: TRBJ2-3
D: TRBD1
V: TRBV7-8
size: many
CDR3: CASSWDSGSDTQYF
DNA: TGTGCCAGCAGCTGGGACAGTGGTTCAGATACGCAGTATTTT

J: TRBJ2-1
D: -
V: TRBV6-1
size: many
CDR3: CASSRLTGRNEQFF
DNA: TGTGCCAGCAGTCGGTTGACTGGAAGAAATGAGCAGTTCTTC

J: TRBJ1-4
D: -
V: TRBV7-3
size: few
CDR3: CASSSKSRATNEKLFF
DNA: TGTGCCAGCAGCTCGAAGTCCAGAGCAACTAATGAAAAACTGTTTTTT

J: TRBJ2-4
D: -
V: TRBV28
size: -
CDR3: CASSSPGPAAKNIQYF
DNA: TGTGCCAGCAGTTCCCCCGGGCCAGCAGCCAAAAACATTCAGTACTTC

J: TRBJ2-7
D: -
V: TRBV11-1
size: -
CDR3: CASSPRTGEWEQYF
DNA: TGTGCCAGCAGCCCGCGGACGGGGGAATGGGAGCAGTACTTC

J: TRBJ1-5
D: TRBD1
V: TRBV28
size: few
CDR3: CASRTTQGITNSNQPQHF
DNA: TGTGCCAGCAGAACTACACAGGGGATTACAAATAGCAATCAGCCCCAGCATTTT

J: TRBJ2-1
D: -
V: TRBV12-3/TRBV12-4
size: many
CDR3: CASSRGPGIGRGNEQFF
DNA: TGTGCCAGCAGTCGGGGGCCCGGGATAGGGAGAGGCAATGAGCAGTTCTTC

J: TRBJ1-5
D: -
V: TRBV27
size: few
CDR3: CASSPGGSYSNQPQHF
DNA: TGTGCCAGCAGTCCAGGCGGGTCCTATAGCAATCAGCCCCAGCATTTT

J: TRBJ2-7
D: TRBD1
V: TRBV12-3/TRBV12-4
size: many
CDR3: CASSSPTRGTHEQYF
DNA: TGTGCCAGCAGCAGCCCTACCAGGGGGACCCACGAGCAGTACTTC

J: TRBJ1-1
D: -
V: TRBV5-1
size: few
CDR3: CASSLASEMNTEAFF
DNA: TGCGCCAGCAGCTTGGCCTCGGAGATGAACACTGAAGCTTTCTTT

J: TRBJ1-2
D: TRBD1
V: TRBV12-3/TRBV12-4
size: many
CDR3: CASSLSQGASNYGYTF
DNA: TGTGCCAGCAGTTTGTCGCAGGGGGCATCAAACTATGGCTACACCTTC